The 24 T cell receptor beta chains given below trace back to one sample, sequenced in a study of post-analysis software for immune sequencing data (dated by TCRdb to between 2015 and 2017). What the authors observed across the whole study: Patients showed significantly higher frequencies than controls for a handful of TRBV segments, among them TRBV5-6, TRBV5-1 and TRBV20-1.

No antigens are known for them. The library was generated by PCR. Sequencing was carried out with an Illumina HiSeq 2500. To reduce PCR and sequencing biases, unique molecular identifiers were built into the TCR beta cDNA libraries. Starting from the raw public reads, TCRdb applied fastp trimming at Q25, assembled clones with MiXCR and retained in-frame beta chains. Every entry covers one CDR3 protein and lists the most common genes and DNA from its rows. The sample contains a few hundred thousand distinct CDR3 sequences, 35% to 40% of them found a single time. The top ten clonotypes cover 4% to 6% of the sample. The sequenced material came from blood. These receptors were collected from a girl aged 10 to 17 with multiple sclerosis.

This clonotype occurred many times. V is TRBV5-1 and J is TRBJ2-3, with 10 bases identical to TRBD2. This CDR3 is 17 amino acids long. CDR1 and CDR2 (germline): SGHRS, YFSETQ. Losses at the gene ends were 4 bases for V and 1 base for J; bases not matched to a gene: 9. In nucleotides, the CDR3 is TGCGCCAGCAGCGTGGGTAGCGGGAGGACCCGCACAGATACGCAGTATTTT. Translated: CASSVGSGRTRTDTQYF.

In regard to this clonotype: A much larger clone is a single base away; this may be a read error. V gene TRBV7-3 combines with J gene TRBJ2-1; maybe TRBD2 (5 bases). Germline loops: CDR1 SGHTA, CDR2 FQGTGA. The germline V and J ends were trimmed by 3 bases and 5 bases, with 5 bases remaining between them. This CDR3 contains 12 residues. The CDR3 spells CASSFGDNEQFF. The CDR3 DNA reads as TGTGCCAGCAGCTTCGGGGACAATGAGCAGTTCTTC.

This clonotype was recorded at least ten times. The V call is TRBV12-3 or TRBV12-4, the J call TRBJ2-7; no firm D call. This CDR3 has 13 amino acids. Trimming removed 5 bases from V and 1 base from J, with 9 bases in between. The DNA for the CDR3 is TGTGCCAGCAGTGAGTGGCGTTCCTACGAGCAGTACTTC. This translates into CASSEWRSYEQYF.

Notes on this clonotype: A single base separates this from a much larger clone, so it may be a read error. This chain connects TRBV20-1 to TRBJ1-6; a weak D match, TRBD1 (5 bases). The CDR3 contains 13 residues. Germline lookup yields CDR1 DFQATT and CDR2 SNEGSKA (reference sequence). CDR3 amino acids: CGANQGANSPLHF. DNA for the CDR3: TGCGGTGCTAATCAGGGCGCAAATTCACCCCTCCACTTT.

The J gene is TRBJ2-1, the V gene TRBV7-3, with 8 bases lining up with TRBD1. Per germline, CDR1 SGHTA and CDR2 FQGTGA. The CDR3 contains 13 residues. V shed 5 bases and J 8 bases; nucleotides not matched to a gene: 5. The CDR3 DNA is TGTGCCAGCAGCCCACTGACAGGGGATGAGCAGTTCTTC. Amino acid sequence: CASSPLTGDEQFF.

The chain carries TRBV30 and TRBJ2-3; 10 bases align to TRBD1. The CDR3 covers 15 residues. V trimming: 2 bases; J trimming: 4 bases; junction bases outside the gene matches: 6. The germline CDR1 and CDR2 sequences are GTSNPN and SVGIG (reference sequence). The CDR3 here is CAWSSPGTGADTQYF. In nucleotides, the CDR3 is TGTGCCTGGAGTTCCCCCGGGACAGGGGCAGATACGCAGTATTTT.

A note on this clonotype: A much more abundant neighbour one base away suggests this may be a read error. V and J are TRBV20-1 and TRBJ2-7; D is possibly TRBD1 (6 bases). With the DNA end fitting TRBJ2-5 better, the J assignment may be wrong. The CDR3 contains 11 residues. Germline loops: CDR1 DFQATT, CDR2 SNEGSKA (reference sequence). The chain's CDR3 is CSAGQGETQYF. Here the CDR3 DNA reads TGCAGTGCTGGCCAGGGGGAGACCCAGTACTTC.

This clonotype appeared a single time. The CDR3 sequence: CASSHLQVPTSYGYTF. For the CDR3, the DNA is TGCGCCAGCAGCCACCTACAGGTCCCAACCTCCTATGGCTACACCTTC. This chain uses TRBV4-1 with TRBJ1-2, with D perhaps matching TRBD1 (5 bases). CDR1 is MGHRA, CDR2 YSYEKL, per germline. Trimming cost V 3 bases and J 4 bases, with 18 bases left between them. This CDR3 is built from 16 residues.

This clonotype has a count of ten or more. The chain has TRBV20-1 and TRBJ2-1; D is uncertain. Between the trimmed V and J ends, which lost 3 bases and 11 bases, there was a span of 23 bases. The CDR3 runs to 15 residues. The germline gives CDR1 DFQATT, CDR2 SNEGSKA (reference sequence). CDR3 coding DNA: TGCAGTGCTAGTAGCAGGATCCTACAGAGAGTTCAGCAGTTCTTC. It translates to CSASSRILQRVQQFF.

The rearrangement uses TRBV5-1 and TRBJ2-7; possible D gene TRBD1, 6 bases. The J call may be in error: the DNA end matches TRBJ2-5 better. CDR3 size: 14 residues. In germline, CDR1 is SGHRS, CDR2 YFSETQ. The CDR3 spells CASGWRGGPETQYF. CDR3 DNA: TGCGCCAGCGGCTGGAGAGGGGGACCAGAGACCCAGTACTTC.

The genes are TRBV6-1 and TRBJ2-7; D might be TRBD1 (5 bases). Trimming removed 3 bases at V and 0 bases at J, with 12 bases between. In germline, CDR1 is MNHNS, CDR2 SASEGT. This CDR3 has 15 residues. CDR3 residues: CASSDYRLSSYEQYF. CDR3 in DNA: TGTGCCAGCAGTGACTACAGGCTCAGCTCCTACGAGCAGTACTTC.

Many counts were recorded for this clonotype. This chain uses TRBV12-3 or TRBV12-4 with TRBJ2-5, with D tentatively TRBD2 (5 bases). Trimming removed 6 bases from V and 5 bases from J, with 10 bases in between. CDR3 size: 12 residues. The CDR3: CASSGIQETQYF. For the CDR3, the DNA is TGTGCCAGCAGCGGGATCCAGGAGACCCAGTACTTC.

As for this clonotype: With a much larger clone just one base away, this may be a read error. This sequence joins TRBV3-1 and TRBJ1-6, with D tentatively TRBD1 (5 bases). CDR1 and CDR2 (germline): LGHDT, YNNKEL (reference sequence). The CDR3 has 14 amino acids. The CDR3 loop is CARSPGRENSPLHF. CDR3 nucleotide sequence: TGTGCCAGGAGCCCGGGACGAGAAAATTCACCCCTCCACTTT. The entire variable domain, with the rest obtained from reference TRBV3-1 and TRBJ1-6, is as follows: DTAVSQTPKYLVTQMGNDKSIKCEQNLGHDTMYWYKQDSKKFLKIMFSYNNKELIINETVPNRFSPKSPDKAHLNLHINSLELGDSAVYFCARSPGRENSPLHFGNGTRLTVT.

This clonotype was counted at least ten times. The rearrangement joins TRBV12-3 or TRBV12-4 to TRBJ1-5; D uncertain. The V end was cut by 8 bases, the J end by 7 bases, with 15 bases between. The CDR3 is 13 amino acids. CDR3 nucleotide sequence: TGTGCCAGCGCCTTTGAAGGCTACCAGCCCCAGCATTTT. Protein: CASAFEGYQPQHF.

Notes on this clonotype: A much larger clonotype is one base distant, so this may be a read error. This chain joins TRBV6-4 and TRBJ2-1; tentatively, D is TRBD1 or TRBD2 (6 bases each). The V and J ends lost 6 bases and 2 bases respectively, with 8 bases between them. Germline CDR1 MRHNA, CDR2 SNTAGT. CDR3 length: 13 residues. This CDR3 is CASREGAYNEQFF. As DNA, the CDR3 is TGTGCCAGCAGGGAGGGGGCCTACAATGAGCAGTTCTTC.

The V call is TRBV29-1, the J call TRBJ2-7; D unresolved. Per germline, CDR1 SQVTM and CDR2 ANQGSEA. CDR3 size: 13 residues. Trimming removed 6 bases at V and 0 bases at J, with 12 bases between. The CDR3 reads CSVGWSDSYEQYF. The CDR3 DNA reads as TGCAGCGTGGGTTGGAGCGACTCCTACGAGCAGTACTTC.

On this clonotype: A much larger clonotype is one base distant, so this may be a read error. The V gene is TRBV24-1, the J gene TRBJ2-3; 10 positions agree with TRBD2. The germline gives CDR1 KGHDR, CDR2 SFDVKD. V lost 4 bases and J lost 10; bases outside the gene matches: 13. CDR3 length equals 16 residues. CDR3 DNA: TGTGCCACCAGTGAAGCAGCGGGAGGGCCCCGTCATGCGCAGTATTTT. Translating gives CATSEAAGGPRHAQYF.

This clonotype appeared a few times. This chain joins TRBV18 and TRBJ1-5; 7 bases map to TRBD1. From germline, CDR1 is KGHSH and CDR2 LQKENI. Trimming removed 6 bases from V and 2 bases from J; junction bases left unmatched: 7. This CDR3 has 15 residues. In DNA, the CDR3 is TGTGCCAGCTCTTCCAGCACAGGGGGCAATCAGCCCCAGCATTTT. Translated, it gives CASSSSTGGNQPQHF.

This sequence joins TRBV20-1 and TRBJ2-3, with D unclear. The CDR3 has 16 residues. Germline V lookup: CDR1 DFQATT, CDR2 SNEGSKA (reference sequence). Trimming took 4 bases from V and 0 from J, leaving 17 bases between them. This CDR3 is CSAKPGPSPSTDTQYF. CDR3 sequence (DNA): TGCAGTGCTAAGCCCGGGCCCTCACCTAGCACAGATACGCAGTATTTT.

This clonotype was recorded many times. V is TRBV7-9 and J is TRBJ1-2, with TRBD1 matching over 9 bases. Losses at the gene ends were 5 bases for V and 7 bases for J; bases not matched to a gene: 11. The CDR3 spans 15 residues. Germline CDR1 SEHNR, CDR2 FQNEAQ (reference sequence). The CDR3 region is CASSPQNRGLGGYTF. The CDR3 DNA reads as TGTGCCAGCAGCCCCCAGAACAGGGGGCTCGGTGGCTACACCTTC.

The V and J genes are TRBV14 and TRBJ1-1, with D uncertain. In germline, CDR1 is SGHDN, CDR2 FVKESK. Trimming cost V 3 bases and J 1 base, with 12 bases left between them. The CDR3 spans 15 residues. The CDR3 region has the DNA TGTGCCAGCAGCCACTTCACAGCAAGGAACACTGAAGCTTTCTTT. Translating it yields CASSHFTARNTEAFF.

The CDR3 DNA reads TGCAGTGCGCAGGTGCCTCTGGGGGGCACAGATACGCAGTATTTT. Translating it yields CSAQVPLGGTDTQYF. This chain uses TRBV20-1 with TRBJ2-3, with D perhaps given as TRBD1 or TRBD2 (5 bases each). The CDR3 has 15 amino acids. With 6 bases removed from V and 1 base from J, the gap between germline ends came to 17 bases. CDR1 DFQATT and CDR2 SNEGSKA come from the germline V gene (reference sequence).

The rearrangement uses TRBV27 and TRBJ2-1; TRBD1 matches at 8 bases. This CDR3 has 12 amino acids. Germline V lookup: CDR1 MNHEY, CDR2 SMNVEV (reference sequence). J gave up 15 bases and V 5 bases, and 9 bases lay outside the gene matches. The DNA of the CDR3 is TGTGCCAGCAGTCCACGGGACAGGTTGTGGTTCTTC. Translated: CASSPRDRLWFF.

This clonotype was observed a few times. V gene TRBV16 combines with J gene TRBJ2-1, with D perhaps TRBD1 (5 bases). Trimming cost V 4 bases and J 7 bases, with 17 bases left between them. The CDR3 has 15 amino acids. Germline V gives CDR1 KGHSY, CDR2 FQNENV. The CDR3 nucleotides read TGTGCCAGCAGCCTCACTCACTTAAGGGGTAATGAGCAGTTCTTC. It is translated as CASSLTHLRGNEQFF.